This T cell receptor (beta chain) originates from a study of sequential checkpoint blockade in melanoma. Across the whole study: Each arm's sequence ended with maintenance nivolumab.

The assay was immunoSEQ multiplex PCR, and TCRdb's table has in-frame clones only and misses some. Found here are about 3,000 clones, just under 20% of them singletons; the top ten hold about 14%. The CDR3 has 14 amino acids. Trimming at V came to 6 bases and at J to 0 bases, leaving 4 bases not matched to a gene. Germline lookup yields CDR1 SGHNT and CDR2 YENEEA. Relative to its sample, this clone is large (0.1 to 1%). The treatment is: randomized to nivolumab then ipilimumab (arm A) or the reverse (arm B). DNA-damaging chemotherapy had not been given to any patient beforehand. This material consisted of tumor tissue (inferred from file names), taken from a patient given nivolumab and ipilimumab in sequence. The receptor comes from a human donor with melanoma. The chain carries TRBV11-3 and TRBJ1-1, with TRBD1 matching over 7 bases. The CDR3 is CASRRDRMNTEAFF. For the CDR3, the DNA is TGTGCCAGCAGGCGGGACAGAATGAACACTGAAGCTTTCTTT.